This T cell receptor beta chain is drawn from a study of Graves' ophthalmopathy and Graves' hyperthyroidism. This clonotype appeared once. Amplification of the TCR beta CDR3 regions used RNA transcripts (as template). RT-PCR was first run with HTBI primers, then multiplex PCR in a second round. One entry per CDR3 protein results from TCRdb running MiXCR on the multiplex PCR reads. The sample contains just over 400,000 distinct CDR3 sequences, roughly 21% of which appear only once. The CDR3 runs to 15 residues. Between the trimmed V and J ends, which lost 3 bases and 3 bases, there was a span of 15 bases. Germline values: CDR1 LNHDA, CDR2 SQIVND (reference sequence).

Sequenced sample: peripheral blood. The J gene is TRBJ2-7, the V gene TRBV19; TRBD1 or TRBD2 may be the D gene (6 bases each). The source of this sequence is a woman aged 18-29 years with stable Graves' hyperthyroidism. CDR3 bases: TGTGCCAGTAGTATTAGTGCGGGACAAAACTACGAGCAGTACTTC. Its protein product is CASSISAGQNYEQYF.